This note documents a single TCR beta chain sequence. This clone was picked up a small number of times. This receptor's antigen is unknown. The input lacks base qualities; no much larger clone sits a single base away. The source of the sample is a study of beta chain features in type 1 diabetes listed by TCRdb under 2018. Background for the entire study: Mean age, gender distribution, total cell number and subset yield were not different between patients and healthy donors. Across all samples, about 110 million sorted cells were examined, and cell number per subset correlated strongly with RNA yield. In the study, recently diagnosed type 1 diabetes patients and matched healthy donors were compared on the TCRB repertoires of their sorted circulating CD4+ T cell subsets. Whereas all 30 or so donors provided naive and central memory subsets, regulatory and stem cell-like memory subsets were isolated from just 8 patients and about 8 healthy donors. Study-wide findings and limitations: In all four CD4+ subsets, TCRB CDR3 length was moderately but significantly shorter in type 1 diabetes patients. Because the HLA sub-analyses included only small numbers of individuals, any influence of HLA type on TCRB rearrangement was left unresolved. Patients with type 1 diabetes made fewer insertions and deleted more nucleotides at VDJ recombination sites, implying thymic rearrangement abnormalities. Naive, central memory and regulatory TCRB repertoires appeared to be more alike among patients than among healthy donors. Shorter templates might have been favored by PCR, but patient and control samples were amplified and corrected together, so both groups would have been affected equally by any skew. Because cDNA was sequenced instead of genomic DNA, activated cells with high expression could be over-represented, although the groups did not differ in activation or CD3 levels.

Each donor gave one peripheral blood draw, averaging roughly 120 mL, which was collected into heparinised tubes. A BD FACSAria II and a panel including CD45RO, CCR7, CD25, CD127, CD95 and CD27 were used to sort naive, central memory, regulatory and stem cell-like memory CD4+ T cells. Every sorted population had a purity above 95%. PBMCs were isolated right away by Lymphoprep density gradient centrifugation and were stained directly, without culture. So that batch effects would be minimized, each experiment stained and sorted samples in pairs, pairing one healthy donor with one patient. The High Capacity cDNA Reverse Transcription Kit was used to reverse transcribe all of the isolated RNA, meaning that expressed TCRB transcripts were what got sequenced. Deep immunoSEQ sequencing was performed on naive, central memory and regulatory T cell samples, with an average of roughly 3.5 million total reads per sample. After sorted cells were lysed in RLT buffer, RNA was extracted with DNase-treated RNeasy Micro or Mini kits, with the choice depending on cell number. To prevent cross-contamination, every cell subset was processed on its own, while patient and healthy donor samples were processed together. Using the immunoSEQ multiplex PCR, TCRB sequences were amplified from cDNA into 87-bp fragments spanning the CDR3 region. The amplicons were sequenced using the Illumina HiSeq platform. The authors' analysis ran thus. PCR bias was computationally corrected using synthetic template baselines, reads within Hamming distance 2 were collapsed, and singletons that could not be merged were discarded. Reads were aligned against IMGT so that V, D and J genes, CDR3 length and insertions or deletions at six rearrangement sites could be assigned. Within each subset, clonotype counts were normalized to the number of sorted cells before true diversity and Gini coefficients were calculated with the tcR R package. The overlap coefficient, calculated on TCRB nucleotide sequences, was used to quantify repertoire sharing. Out-of-frame TCRB sequences from naive cells were analyzed as a proxy for the pre-selection repertoire. What TCRdb holds here is the immuneACCESS table cut down to in-frame rearrangements. Part of the clones is not present; checked against another copy, under half of the missing clones reflect an unresolved V gene, and the others are unexplained. The V and J calls and clone size were taken over from that table, and D and trimming were inferred from the DNA. In this sample the table shows about 250,000 clones, roughly 10% of which occur a single time. Clones ranked in the top ten supply about 0.018% of the sample.

Looking up the germline V gene (reference sequence) yields CDR1 DFQATT and CDR2 SNEGSKA. A distance of 7 bases separates the germline ends of V and J, which lose 3 bases and 4 bases respectively. Its CDR3 holds 11 amino acids, cysteine through phenylalanine. Only the CDR3 portion is preserved as DNA: 33 bases, with reading frame beginning at the first base. This clonotype was obtained from a man in his thirties or forties with type 1 diabetes. Specimen: naive CD4+ T cells from blood. What the cell subset or site label conveys for this sample: true naive CD4+ T cells. This sequence uses TRBV20-1 and TRBJ2-7; the D gene is perhaps TRBD1, on 5 matching bases. In nucleotides, the sequence is TGCAGTGCTAGTGACAGATACGAGCAGTACTTC. Its protein reads: CSASDRYEQYF.